This T cell receptor (beta chain) was retrieved from a study of shared clonotypes between healthy human individuals. Study-level information: Per-donor plates numbered three CD4 naive, three CD4 memory, two CD8 naive and one CD8 memory.

The assay was immunoSEQ multiplex PCR, and TCRdb's table has in-frame clones only and misses some. The profile covers tens of thousands of clones, with under 65% appearing a single time and around 50% taken by the ten largest. This receptor was obtained from a man aged 25 to 40 in good health. The sequenced sample consisted of memory CD8+ T cells sorted from blood. The subset denotes: CD45RO+ cells pooled with CCR7-negative TemRA cells.

CDR3 sequence: CATIRDTNYGYTF. The DNA of the CDR3 is TGTGCCACCATCCGGGACACCAACTATGGCTACACCTTC. This rearrangement joins TRBV2 to TRBJ1-2, with a weak D call TRBD1 (6 bases). The CDR3 is made up of 13 amino acids. Germline-derived CDR1 and CDR2 are SNHLY and FYNNEI. Trimming left V 10 bases short and J 2 bases short, with 14 bases between.